These 25 T cell receptor beta chains came from one sample sequenced in a study of long-term antiretroviral therapy in people with HIV. The libraries were made with immunoSEQ v3.0 at survey level. Profiled with immunoSEQ multiplex PCR; TCRdb holds only in-frame clones, not every one. Among around 19,000 clones, 80% to 85% were seen once, and the ten largest hold roughly 8.3%. The specimen was unsorted PBMCs, collected 0.3 years before starting antiretroviral therapy. All receptors come from a man aged 50 to 59 with HIV.

This clone was seen more than once but under ten times. This rearrangement joins TRBV19 to TRBJ1-1, with D perhaps matching TRBD1 (5 bases). Germline V lookup: CDR1 LNHDA, CDR2 SQIVND (reference sequence). The length of the CDR3 is 15 residues. Trimming pared 8 bases from V and 4 bases from J, leaving 20 bases between. The CDR3 here is CASSDGGGWVTEAFF. Written as DNA, the CDR3 is TGTGCCAGTTCGGACGGGGGAGGCTGGGTCACTGAAGCTTTCTTT.

This clone was observed a single time. This chain uses TRBV30 with TRBJ1-2, with D maybe TRBD1 (5 bases). The CDR3 is 15 residues long. CDR1 is GTSNPN and CDR2 is SVGIG in the germline V gene (reference sequence). Trimming removed 4 bases at V and 0 bases at J, with 15 bases between. This CDR3 reads CAWTPGGIPNYGYTF. The CDR3 nucleotides are TGTGCCTGGACCCCGGGGGGGATCCCTAACTATGGCTACACCTTC.

The chain is built from TRBV4-1 and TRBJ2-7; the D gene is possibly TRBD1 (7 bases). The CDR3 is made up of 16 amino acids. V dropped 0 bases and J dropped 4 bases, with 16 bases sitting between them. In germline, CDR1 is MGHRA, CDR2 YSYEKL. CDR3 sequence: CASSQEFRRDRYEQYF. CDR3 bases: TGCGCCAGCAGCCAAGAATTCCGGAGGGACAGATACGAGCAGTACTTC.

The J gene is TRBJ2-5, the V gene TRBV29-1, with 10 bases fitting TRBD1. Trimming took 4 bases from V and 5 from J; bases not matched to a gene: 16. The CDR3 sequence is 17 residues long. Looked up from germline, CDR1 is SQVTM and CDR2 is ANQGSEA. The CDR3 region has the DNA TGCAGCGTTGTACGGGTGACAGGGGGCGCCCCAGAGGAGACCCAGTACTTC. Translation gives CSVVRVTGGAPEETQYF.

The chain couples TRBV4-3 to TRBJ2-3; D possibly corresponds to TRBD2 (5 bases). Trimming removed 1 base at V and 4 bases at J, with 9 bases between. CDR3 size: 14 residues. CDR1 LGHNA and CDR2 YSLEER come from the germline V gene. The CDR3 sequence is CASSQGRGPDTQYF. The CDR3 DNA reads as TGCGCCAGCAGCCAAGGAAGAGGGCCAGATACGCAGTATTTT.

This clone turned up a few times. The rearrangement uses TRBV6-6 and TRBJ2-7; D remains unclear. The CDR3 sequence is 13 residues long. Germline V lookup: CDR1 MNHNY, CDR2 SVGAGI (reference sequence). The V and J ends lost 3 bases and 3 bases respectively, with 9 bases between them. The CDR3 spells CASSYDKLYEQYF. The CDR3 DNA sequence: TGTGCCAGCAGTTATGACAAACTCTACGAGCAGTACTTC.

The CDR3 reads CASSQEGDPAETQYF. The CDR3 DNA is TGCGCCAGCAGCCAAGAGGGGGACCCCGCGGAGACCCAGTACTTC. The genes are TRBV4-1 and TRBJ2-5, with D perhaps TRBD1 or TRBD2 (5 bases each). The V gene lost 0 bases and the J gene lost 5 bases, with 13 bases spanning the gap. CDR1 and CDR2 from the germline V gene are MGHRA and YSYEKL. This CDR3 region has 15 residues.

The rearrangement joins TRBV7-9 to TRBJ1-5; D uncertain. CDR1 and CDR2 (germline): SEHNR, FQNEAQ (reference sequence). There are 16 residues in the CDR3. V was shortened by 1 base and J by 4 bases, with 14 bases between the two germline ends. The CDR3 nucleotides are TGTGCCAGCAGCTTAGGATCCAATCTCGGGAATCAGCCCCAGCATTTT. This sequence encodes CASSLGSNLGNQPQHF. The whole variable domain, remainder taken from reference TRBV7-9 and TRBJ1-5, is DTGVSQNPRHKITKRGQNVTFRCDPISEHNRLYWYRQTLGQGPEFLTYFQNEAQLEKSRLLSDRFSAERPKGSFSTLEIQRTEQGDSAMYLCASSLGSNLGNQPQHFGDGTRLSIL.

The rearrangement joins TRBV7-3 to TRBJ2-2; D tentatively fits TRBD1 or TRBD2 (5 bases each). CDR1 and CDR2 from the germline V gene are SGHTA and FQGTGA. V was trimmed by 5 bases and J by 8 bases, leaving 15 bases between them. The CDR3 has 14 residues. CDR3 bases: TGTGCCAGCAGCCCGGGGACCGCCAATGGGGAGCTGTTTTTT. Amino acids: CASSPGTANGELFF. Based on the CDR3 plus reference TRBV7-3 and TRBJ2-2, the full variable domain is GAGVSQTPSNKVTEKGKYVELRCDPISGHTALYWYRQSLGQGPEFLIYFQGTGAADDSGLPNDRFFAVRPEGSVSTLKIQRTERGDSAVYLCASSPGTANGELFFGEGSRLTVL.

The chain carries TRBV11-3 and TRBJ1-1; perhaps TRBD1 as D (5 bases). The CDR3 covers 13 residues. V was pared by 10 bases and J by 1 base, with 13 bases between. Germline CDR1 reads SGHNT; CDR2 reads YENEEA. CDR3 amino acids: CAIGTDKNTEAFF. The CDR3 DNA sequence: TGTGCCATCGGGACGGATAAGAACACTGAAGCTTTCTTT.

The chain combines TRBV10-3 with TRBJ2-3; 15 nucleotides line up with TRBD2. The V and J ends lost 8 bases and 3 bases, in that order; junction bases with no gene match: 9. The CDR3 has 17 amino acids. Germline values: CDR1 ENHRY, CDR2 SYGVKD. CDR3 sequence reads: CAIGRTSGGGGTDTQYF. CDR3 nucleotides: TGTGCCATCGGCCGGACTAGCGGGGGGGGTGGGACAGATACGCAGTATTTT.

The CDR3 spells CASSLEGEPYNEQFF. The CDR3 DNA reads TGTGCCAGCAGCTTAGAAGGGGAACCCTACAATGAGCAGTTCTTC. V gene TRBV11-1 combines with J gene TRBJ2-1; maybe TRBD1 (5 bases). This CDR3 spans 15 amino acids. Germline CDR1 and CDR2: SGHAT and FQDESV (reference sequence). Trimming left V 1 base short and J 2 bases short, with 9 bases between.

The chain joins TRBV4-1 to TRBJ1-5; no reliable D call. V was cut by 3 bases and J by 2 bases, with 14 bases left in between. The V gene's germline CDR1 is MGHRA and CDR2 YSYEKL. The CDR3 contains 16 residues. The CDR3 coding sequence is TGCGCCAGCAGCCACGGGCCACTTAGGCGCAATCAGCCCCAGCATTTT. Translation gives CASSHGPLRRNQPQHF.

This sequence joins TRBV2 and TRBJ2-5; 9 nucleotides agree with TRBD2. The germline V gene has CDR1 SNHLY and CDR2 FYNNEI. CDR3 length: 17 amino acids. The V gene end was trimmed by 4 bases and the J gene end by 2 bases; junction bases not matched to a gene: 11. The chain's CDR3 is CASSGRRTSVGQETQYF. The CDR3 bases are TGTGCCAGCAGTGGAAGGCGGACTAGCGTAGGGCAAGAGACCCAGTACTTC. The whole variable domain, filled in from reference TRBV2 and TRBJ2-5, reads EPEVTQTPSHQVTQMGQEVILRCVPISNHLYFYWYRQILGQKVEFLVSFYNNEISEKSEIFDDQFSVERPDGSNFTLKIRSTKLEDSAMYFCASSGRRTSVGQETQYFGPGTRLLVL.

The genes are TRBV7-9 and TRBJ1-4; weak D call: TRBD1 (5 bases). From germline, CDR1 is SEHNR and CDR2 FQNEAQ (reference sequence). This CDR3 is built from 16 residues. V lost 5 bases and J lost 5, with 18 bases in between. The CDR3 is CASSPNYGTGNEKLFF. The CDR3 region has the DNA TGTGCCAGCAGCCCTAACTATGGGACGGGAAATGAAAAACTGTTTTTT.

The chain combines TRBV27 with TRBJ1-1; possibly TRBD1 for D (6 bases). The germline V gene encodes CDR1 MNHEY and CDR2 SMNVEV (reference sequence). The CDR3 is made up of 16 amino acids. Trimming cost V 6 bases and J 6 bases, with 23 bases left between them. Written as DNA, the CDR3 is TGTGCCAGCAGAGAGTACTATACAGGGAGGTCGGCTGAAGCTTTCTTT. Residues: CASREYYTGRSAEAFF.

The chain recombines TRBV6-1 with TRBJ2-7; TRBD2 agrees at 9 bases. Germline CDR1 and CDR2: MNHNS and SASEGT. V lost 4 bases, J lost 0 bases, and 4 bases stayed unmatched. This CDR3 contains 15 residues. The CDR3 bases are TGTGCCAGCAGTGTGGCTAGCGGGGCCTCCTACGAGCAGTACTTC. Encoded protein: CASSVASGASYEQYF.

A single count supports this clone. The V gene is TRBV27, the J gene TRBJ2-5; 8 nucleotides match TRBD2. Trimming cost V 6 bases and J 7 bases; bases outside gene matches: 13. The CDR3 sequence is 15 residues long. Germline V gene data show CDR1 as MNHEY and CDR2 as SMNVEV (reference sequence). The CDR3 loop is CASSKISGTQGTQYF. The CDR3 DNA reads as TGTGCCAGCAGCAAGATTAGCGGGACACAGGGGACCCAGTACTTC.

The chain has TRBV9 and TRBJ1-1; TRBD1 is a possible D gene (5 bases). The ends were cut back, 4 bases at V and 4 bases at J, with 20 bases in the middle. CDR3 length equals 16 residues. CDR1 is SGDLS, CDR2 YYNGEE, per germline. CDR3 nucleotide sequence: TGTGCCAGCAGCTCCTCGGTAGGGGATTGGATCACTGAAGCTTTCTTT. This encodes CASSSSVGDWITEAFF.

This clone showed up just once. Here the CDR3 reads CASSQVGLKAGELFF. In DNA form, the CDR3 reads TGCGCCAGCAGCCAAGTCGGACTGAAGGCCGGGGAGCTGTTTTTT. The chain uses TRBV4-1 and TRBJ2-2; a possible D gene is TRBD2 (5 bases). From germline, CDR1 is MGHRA and CDR2 YSYEKL. The ends were cut back, 1 base at V and 6 bases at J, with 12 bases in the middle. The CDR3 runs 15 residues.

The rearrangement joins TRBV11-3 to TRBJ2-7; D not certain. CDR3 length: 13 residues. With 2 bases removed from V and 2 bases from J, the gap between germline ends came to 7 bases. Germline lookup yields CDR1 SGHNT and CDR2 YENEEA. In DNA form, the CDR3 reads TGTGCCAGCAGCTTAAGCTACGCCTACGAGCAGTACTTC. This gives the protein CASSLSYAYEQYF.

The CDR3 is CASSPIPPEKLFF. DNA for the CDR3: TGTGCCAGCTCACCCATTCCGCCTGAAAAACTGTTTTTT. The genes are TRBV18 and TRBJ1-4; no definite D call. Germline V gives CDR1 KGHSH, CDR2 LQKENI. The CDR3 has 13 residues. Trimming pared 3 bases from V and 7 bases from J, leaving 9 bases between.

The chain recombines TRBV11-2 with TRBJ2-2; 10 nucleotides agree with TRBD1. In germline, CDR1 is SGHAT, CDR2 FQNNGV. This CDR3 has 16 residues. Unmatched junction bases numbered 10, after V lost 9 bases and J lost 3 bases. The CDR3 region has the DNA TGTGCCAGTCTTGATCCCGGGACAGGGGACACCGGGGAGCTGTTTTTT. Translation gives CASLDPGTGDTGELFF.

Of note for this clone: A read error may produce the germline difference seen at one junction end. CDR3 in DNA: TGTGCCAGCAGCGTATTTGGGTCCGGGCCTCTATCTTTT. Translated: CASSVFGSGPLSF. The chain is built from TRBV5-4 and TRBJ1-1; D uncertain. In germline, CDR1 is SGHNT, CDR2 YYREEE (reference sequence). This CDR3 has 13 amino acids.

The chain has TRBV7-2 and TRBJ1-2; unclear D gene. Trimming took off 2 bases at V and 5 bases at J, with 18 bases between the two ends. Germline V lookup: CDR1 SGHTA, CDR2 FQGNSA. The CDR3 extends over 16 amino acids. CDR3 DNA sequence: TGTGCCAGCAGCTTACGGAATGGGGAAGCCTCTTATGGCTACACCTTC. Protein product: CASSLRNGEASYGYTF.